This TCR beta chain emerged from a study of CD8+ T cells in alopecia areata. At the level of the study: Percent of scalp involved defined treated patients' severity scores.

Germline V lookup: CDR1 SEHNR, CDR2 FQNEAQ (reference sequence). V gave up 5 bases and J gave up 7 bases, with 8 bases separating them. This CDR3 is 12 amino acids long. The treatment denotes: oral pan-JAK inhibitor, 5-10 mg twice daily. TCR sequencing used cDNA made by reverse transcription of extracted RNA. Assay: immunoSEQ multiplex PCR; the TCRdb copy retains only in-frame clones and omits some. The sample carries 95,000 to 100,000 clones, roughly three fifths recorded once. The chain employs TRBV7-9 and TRBJ2-2; D remains unclear. The receptor's source is a human donor with alopecia areata. Sequenced here: CD8+ T cells sorted from blood, sampled between weeks 55 and 65, from a patient treated with tofacitinib. CDR3 region: CASSLYSGELFF. Written as DNA, the CDR3 is TGTGCCAGCAGCCTCTACAGCGGGGAGCTGTTTTTT.